A selection of T cell receptor beta chains follows, all from one sample in a study of blood T cell repertoires in COVID-19. The method was immunoSEQ multiplex PCR; TCRdb's version includes in-frame clones alone and lacks a portion of them. The table has roughly 67,000 clones, approximately 80% seen once. Input material: peripheral blood. Source of these receptors: a woman in her forties or fifties with active or convalescent COVID-19. Both conserved end residues are part of each CDR3. Clone size is shown for a subset of rows, as once, few, many or a class of expanded clone.

j_call v_call clone_size cdr3_aa
TRBJ2-7 TRBV6-6 . CASSLQTPEQYF
TRBJ2-1 TRBV2 . CASSTLAGSSYNEQFF
TRBJ2-7 TRBV6-2/TRBV6-3 . CASSSAGTGSHEQYF
TRBJ1-5 TRBV2 few CASSVLGQGNNQPQHF
TRBJ2-3 TRBV9 . CASSPDSADTQYF
TRBJ1-2 TRBV29-1 . CSVEDRQGYGYTF
TRBJ2-6 TRBV19 . CASSRQGEFGANVLTF
TRBJ1-1 TRBV6-2/TRBV6-3 once CASSYRGQATEAFF
TRBJ1-4 TRBV6-1 . CASSEAPGTNEKLFF
TRBJ2-1 TRBV18 . CASSPRAGVGPYNEQFF